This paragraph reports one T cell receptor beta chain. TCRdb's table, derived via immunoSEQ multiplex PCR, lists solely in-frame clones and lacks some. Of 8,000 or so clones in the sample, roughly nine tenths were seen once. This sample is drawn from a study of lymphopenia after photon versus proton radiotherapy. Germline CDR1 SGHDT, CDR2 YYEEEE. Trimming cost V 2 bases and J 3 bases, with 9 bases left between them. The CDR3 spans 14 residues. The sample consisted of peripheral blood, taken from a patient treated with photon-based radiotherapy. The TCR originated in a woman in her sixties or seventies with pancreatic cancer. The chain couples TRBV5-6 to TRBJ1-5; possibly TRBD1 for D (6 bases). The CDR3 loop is CASSLGGVNQPQHF. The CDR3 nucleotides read TGTGCCAGCAGCTTAGGGGGTGTCAATCAGCCCCAGCATTTT.